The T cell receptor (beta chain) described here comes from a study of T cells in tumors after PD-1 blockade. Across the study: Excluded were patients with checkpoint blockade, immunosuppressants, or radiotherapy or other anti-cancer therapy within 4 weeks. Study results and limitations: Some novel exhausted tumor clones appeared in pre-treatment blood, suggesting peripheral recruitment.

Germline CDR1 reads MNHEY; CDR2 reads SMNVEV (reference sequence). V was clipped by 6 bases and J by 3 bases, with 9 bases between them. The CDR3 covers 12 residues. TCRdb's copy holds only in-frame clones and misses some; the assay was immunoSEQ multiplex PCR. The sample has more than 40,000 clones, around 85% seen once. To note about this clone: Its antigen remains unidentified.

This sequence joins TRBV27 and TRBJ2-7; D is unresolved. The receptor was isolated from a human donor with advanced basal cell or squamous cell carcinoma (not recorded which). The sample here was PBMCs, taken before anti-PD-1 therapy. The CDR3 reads CASSPLGYEQYF. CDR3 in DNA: TGTGCCAGCAGCCCTCTCGGCTACGAGCAGTACTTC.